This TCR beta chain was found in a study of Graves' ophthalmopathy and Graves' hyperthyroidism (dated by TCRdb to 2016 to 2018). Turning to the overall study: Peripheral blood was collected at initial diagnosis, prior to any treatment. The study used TCR beta repertoire signatures to distinguish Graves' ophthalmopathy from Graves' hyperthyroidism and to predict progression to ophthalmopathy. In total, 120 to 150 blood samples were TCR-sequenced: some 40 ophthalmopathy, approximately 80 hyperthyroidism and about 17 hyperthyroidism-to-ophthalmopathy patients. To explore V-J signatures that separate ophthalmopathy from hyperthyroidism, a discovery set of 95 to 100 patients was enrolled, consisting of approximately 45 with ophthalmopathy and 57 with stable hyperthyroidism. For independent validation, a separate cohort was made up of 18 to 20 hyperthyroidism patients plus 17 patients who later progressed from hyperthyroidism to ophthalmopathy. In about 6 hyperthyroidism patients, T-cell repertoires of thyroid tissue and blood were compared. Following sampling, methimazole starting at 30 mg daily was administered to hyperthyroidism patients, and high-dose intravenous methylprednisolone was administered to ophthalmopathy patients. Summary of the overall study and its limitations: Ophthalmopathy was separated from stable hyperthyroidism by the 13-signature model with 85% to 90% sensitivity and roughly 83% specificity in cross-validation and with 80%/75% in the test set. Sample size was not predetermined statistically, and investigators were not blinded to group allocation. Most expanded thyroid clonotypes with a frequency above 0.001 also appeared in blood, which suggests that blood repertoires may reflect the immune response in the thyroid. In validation, the model predicted ophthalmopathy progression with 55% to 71% sensitivity and roughly 72% specificity; some 13 predicted patients were CT-confirmed with GO in a median of about 7.1 months.

This clonotype was recorded many times. This receptor's antigen is unknown. Base quality data are lacking; no much larger clone is found one base away. CDR1 and CDR2 are drawn from the germline V gene: ENHRY, SYGVKD. Trimming removed 1 base from V and 1 base from J, leaving 10 bases between the germline ends. Measured from the cysteine to the phenylalanine, the CDR3 is 16 residues long. The DNA shown is the 48-base CDR3, in frame from base 1. Ophthalmopathy patients were characterized by moderately to severely active disease, a Clinical Activity Score of at least 3, a NOSPECS grade of at least 4, and a disease duration under 3 months. Patients were excluded if they had other autoimmune diseases, uncontrolled infections, pregnancy or lactation. Clinical symptoms, serum thyroxine, TRAb, thyroid ultrasound and orbital computed tomography were used for diagnosis. PBMCs were isolated from approximately 10 ml of fresh peripheral blood by Ficoll-Paque density gradient centrifugation. Total RNA was extracted using Trizol reagent, and RNA quality was checked on an Agilent 2100 Bioanalyzer.

For repertoire sequencing, the TCR beta CDR3 regions were amplified from RNA transcripts. The first round was an RT-PCR using HTBI primers with the Qiagen OneStep RT-PCR kit, and this first round was followed by a second-round multiplex PCR, then size selection and purification. The libraries underwent paired-end sequencing with 100 bp reads on an Illumina HiSeq2000. On the study's bioinformatics: SOAPnuke was used to process the reads, removing any read that contained adapters or uncalled bases, had a mean Phred below 15, or lacked an exact match to the constant primer or identifier. High-quality paired reads were merged with COPE v1.2.5. Each unique nucleotide sequence was treated as a clonotype, and MiTCR v1.1 was used to align the clonotypes to the IMGT TRB V, D and J references. Only V-J combinations with frequency above 0.0001 were analysed, covering around 99% of repertoires. For each V-J combination, a TCR clonal expansion and chaos score was defined as the ratio of F50 clonal expansion to chaos observed in the TCRdist matrix. Welch's t-statistics and random forest were used to reduce features to 13 V-J combinations, which were fed into a naive Bayes classifier. The similarity between thyroid and blood repertoires was quantified using the Morisita-Horn index. TCRdb itself trimmed the public reads at Q25 with fastp, ran MiXCR and retained productive beta chains. Entries are consolidated by CDR3 protein sequence, retaining the most common genes and DNA. TCRdb, not the original authors, processed these V and J calls. For this sample there are 500,000 to 800,000 distinct CDR3 sequences; about two fifths appear just once. Clones ranked in the top ten supply over 2.5% of the sample.

Sequencing was carried out using peripheral blood. Here the chain combines TRBV10-3 and TRBJ2-2; tentative D gene TRBD1, with 6 bases matching. This TCR derives from an adult man with Graves' ophthalmopathy. CDR3 reads: CAISEYETGNTGELFF. The sequenced DNA is TGTGCCATCAGTGAGTACGAGACAGGGAACACCGGGGAGCTGTTTTTT.